This T cell receptor beta chain was recovered during a study of chemoradiotherapy in HPV16-positive cancers. TCRdb's table, derived via immunoSEQ multiplex PCR, lists solely in-frame clones and lacks some. The table lists 7,000 to 9,500 clones, roughly three quarters of them singletons. The V gene's germline CDR1 is MNHEY and CDR2 SVGAGI. CDR3 length: 14 residues. V lost 7 bases and J lost 1, with 13 bases in between. Sample collection occurred from a patient who underwent chemoradiotherapy. The origin of this receptor is a human donor with HPV-associated anogenital cancer. The rearrangement uses TRBV6-5 and TRBJ1-1, with unresolved D. DNA of the CDR3: TGTGCCAGCATCCGCTCACCCAGGAACACTGAAGCTTTCTTT. Translation: CASIRSPRNTEAFF.